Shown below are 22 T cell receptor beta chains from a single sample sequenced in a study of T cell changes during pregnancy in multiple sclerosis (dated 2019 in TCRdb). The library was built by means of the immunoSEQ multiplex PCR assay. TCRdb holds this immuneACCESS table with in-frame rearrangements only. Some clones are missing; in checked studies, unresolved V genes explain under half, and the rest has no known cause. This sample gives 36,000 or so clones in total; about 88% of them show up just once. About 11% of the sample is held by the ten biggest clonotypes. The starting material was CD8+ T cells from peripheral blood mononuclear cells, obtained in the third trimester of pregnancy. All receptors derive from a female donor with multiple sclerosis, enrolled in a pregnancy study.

CDR3 amino acids: CASAEYVEDTQYF. CDR3 sequence (DNA): TGTGCCAGCGCTGAATATGTAGAGGATACGCAGTATTTT. This chain links TRBV7-2 with TRBJ2-3; D gene ambiguous. The V end was cut by 8 bases, the J end by 6 bases, with 15 bases between. CDR1 SGHTA and CDR2 FQGNSA come from the germline V gene. The CDR3 extends over 13 amino acids.

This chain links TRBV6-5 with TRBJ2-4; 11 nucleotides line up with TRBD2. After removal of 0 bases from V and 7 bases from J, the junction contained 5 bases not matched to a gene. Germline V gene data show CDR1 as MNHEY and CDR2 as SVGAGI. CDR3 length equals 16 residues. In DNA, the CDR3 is TGTGCCAGCAGTTACTCTTCAGTAGCGGGGGGGAACATTCAGTACTTC. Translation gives CASSYSSVAGGNIQYF.

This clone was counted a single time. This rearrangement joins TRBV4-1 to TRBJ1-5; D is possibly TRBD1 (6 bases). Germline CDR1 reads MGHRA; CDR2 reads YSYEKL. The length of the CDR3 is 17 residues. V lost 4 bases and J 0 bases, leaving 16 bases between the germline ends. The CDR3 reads CASSRHTTGDSNQPQHF. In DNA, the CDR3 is TGCGCCAGCAGCCGACACACGACAGGAGATAGCAATCAGCCCCAGCATTTT.

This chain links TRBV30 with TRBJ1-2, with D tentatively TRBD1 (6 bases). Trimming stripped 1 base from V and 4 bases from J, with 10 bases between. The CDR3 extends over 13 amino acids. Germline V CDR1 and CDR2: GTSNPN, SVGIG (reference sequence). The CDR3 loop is CAWSAGQLYGYTF. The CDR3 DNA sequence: TGTGCCTGGAGTGCCGGACAGCTCTATGGCTACACCTTC.

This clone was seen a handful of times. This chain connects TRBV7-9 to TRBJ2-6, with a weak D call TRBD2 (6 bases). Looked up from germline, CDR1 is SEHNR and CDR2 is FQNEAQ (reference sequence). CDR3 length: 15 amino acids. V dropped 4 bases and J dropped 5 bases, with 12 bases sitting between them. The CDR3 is CASSSGLPRANVLTF. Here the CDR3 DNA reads TGTGCCAGCAGCTCAGGACTACCCAGGGCCAACGTCCTGACTTTC.

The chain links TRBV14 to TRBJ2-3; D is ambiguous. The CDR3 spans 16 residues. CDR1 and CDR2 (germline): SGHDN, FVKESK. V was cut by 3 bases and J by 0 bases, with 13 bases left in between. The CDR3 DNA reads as TGTGCCAGCAGCCATGAGGTAGATTCTAGCACAGATACGCAGTATTTT. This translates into CASSHEVDSSTDTQYF.

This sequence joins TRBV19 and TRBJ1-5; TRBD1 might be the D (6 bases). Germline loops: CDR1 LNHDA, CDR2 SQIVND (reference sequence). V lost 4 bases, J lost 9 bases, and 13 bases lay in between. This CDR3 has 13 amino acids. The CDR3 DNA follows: TGTGCCAGTAGTACACAGGGAATACGGCCCCAGCATTTT. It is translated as CASSTQGIRPQHF.

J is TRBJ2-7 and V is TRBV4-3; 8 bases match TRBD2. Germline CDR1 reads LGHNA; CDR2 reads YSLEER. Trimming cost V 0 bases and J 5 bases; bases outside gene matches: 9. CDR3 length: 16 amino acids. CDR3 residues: CASSQDPASGRHEQYF. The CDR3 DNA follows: TGCGCCAGCAGCCAAGATCCGGCTAGCGGGCGCCACGAGCAGTACTTC.

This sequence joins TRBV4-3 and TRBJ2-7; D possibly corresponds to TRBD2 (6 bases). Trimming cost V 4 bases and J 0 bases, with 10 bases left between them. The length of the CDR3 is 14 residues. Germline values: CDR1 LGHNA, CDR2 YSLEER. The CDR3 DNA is TGCGCCAGCAGCCCTGGGACTTCCTCCTACGAGCAGTACTTC. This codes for CASSPGTSSYEQYF.

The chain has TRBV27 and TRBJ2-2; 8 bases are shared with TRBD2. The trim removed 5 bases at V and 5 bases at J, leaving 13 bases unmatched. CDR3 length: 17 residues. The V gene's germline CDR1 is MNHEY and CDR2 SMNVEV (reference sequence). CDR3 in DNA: TGTGCCAGCAGTCCCTCGACTAGCGTGGGTGGAACCGGGGAGCTGTTTTTT. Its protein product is CASSPSTSVGGTGELFF.

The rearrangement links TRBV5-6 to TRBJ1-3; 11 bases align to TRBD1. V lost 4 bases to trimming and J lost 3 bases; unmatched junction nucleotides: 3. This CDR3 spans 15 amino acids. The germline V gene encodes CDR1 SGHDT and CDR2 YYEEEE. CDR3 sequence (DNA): TGTGCCAGCAGCCAGGACAGGGGGCTTGGAAACACCATATATTTT. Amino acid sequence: CASSQDRGLGNTIYF.

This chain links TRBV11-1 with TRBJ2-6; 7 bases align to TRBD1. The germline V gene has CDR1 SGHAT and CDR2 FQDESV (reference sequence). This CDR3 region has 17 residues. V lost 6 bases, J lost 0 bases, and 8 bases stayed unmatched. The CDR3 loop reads CASRTTGADSGANVLTF. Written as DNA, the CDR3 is TGTGCCAGCAGAACCACAGGGGCGGACTCTGGGGCCAACGTCCTGACTTTC.

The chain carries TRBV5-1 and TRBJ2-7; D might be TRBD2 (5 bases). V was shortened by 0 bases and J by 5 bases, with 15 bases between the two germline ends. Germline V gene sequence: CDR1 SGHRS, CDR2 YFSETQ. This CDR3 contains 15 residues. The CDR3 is CASSLEAQAGDEQYF. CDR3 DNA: TGCGCCAGCAGCTTGGAGGCCCAGGCCGGGGACGAGCAGTACTTC.

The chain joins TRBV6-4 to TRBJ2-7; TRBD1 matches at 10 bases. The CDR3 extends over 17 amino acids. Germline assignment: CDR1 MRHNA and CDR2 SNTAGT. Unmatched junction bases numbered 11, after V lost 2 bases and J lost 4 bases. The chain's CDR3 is CASSDINRDRGVYEQYF. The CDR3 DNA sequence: TGTGCCAGCAGTGACATAAACCGGGACAGGGGAGTGTACGAGCAGTACTTC.

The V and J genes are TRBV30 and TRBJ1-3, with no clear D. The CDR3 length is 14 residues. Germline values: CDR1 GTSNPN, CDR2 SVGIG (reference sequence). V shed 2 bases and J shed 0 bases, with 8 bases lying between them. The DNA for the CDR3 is TGTGCCTGGAGTACGGACTTCTCTGGAAACACCATATATTTT. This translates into CAWSTDFSGNTIYF.

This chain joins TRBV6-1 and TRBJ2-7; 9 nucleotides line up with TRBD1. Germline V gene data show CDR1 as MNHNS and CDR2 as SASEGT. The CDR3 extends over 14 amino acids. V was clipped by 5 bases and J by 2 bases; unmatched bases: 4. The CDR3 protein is CASSPGTGPYEQYF. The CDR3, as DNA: TGTGCCAGCAGTCCCGGGACAGGGCCCTACGAGCAGTACTTC.

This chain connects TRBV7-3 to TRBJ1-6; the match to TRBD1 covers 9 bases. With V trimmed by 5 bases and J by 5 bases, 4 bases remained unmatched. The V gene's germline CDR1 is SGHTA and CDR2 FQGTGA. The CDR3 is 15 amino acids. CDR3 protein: CASSPTGGNNSPLHF. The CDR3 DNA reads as TGTGCCAGCAGCCCGACAGGGGGGAATAATTCACCCCTCCACTTT. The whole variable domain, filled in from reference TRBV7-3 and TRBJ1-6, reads GAGVSQTPSNKVTEKGKYVELRCDPISGHTALYWYRQSLGQGPEFLIYFQGTGAADDSGLPNDRFFAVRPEGSVSTLKIQRTERGDSAVYLCASSPTGGNNSPLHFGNGTRLTVT.

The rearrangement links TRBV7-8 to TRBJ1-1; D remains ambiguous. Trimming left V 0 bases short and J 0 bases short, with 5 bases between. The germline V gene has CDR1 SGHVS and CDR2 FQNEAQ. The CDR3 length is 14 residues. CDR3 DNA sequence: TGTGCCAGCAGCTTAGCGGCGGTGAACACTGAAGCTTTCTTT. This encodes CASSLAAVNTEAFF.

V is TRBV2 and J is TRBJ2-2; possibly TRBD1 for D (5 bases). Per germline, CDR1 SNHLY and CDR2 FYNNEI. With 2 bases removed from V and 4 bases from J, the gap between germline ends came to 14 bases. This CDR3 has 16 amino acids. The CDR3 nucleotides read TGTGCCAGCAGTGAATGGGCAGGGAAACCCACCGGGGAGCTGTTTTTT. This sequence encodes CASSEWAGKPTGELFF. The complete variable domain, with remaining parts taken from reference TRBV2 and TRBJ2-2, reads EPEVTQTPSHQVTQMGQEVILRCVPISNHLYFYWYRQILGQKVEFLVSFYNNEISEKSEIFDDQFSVERPDGSNFTLKIRSTKLEDSAMYFCASSEWAGKPTGELFFGEGSRLTVL.

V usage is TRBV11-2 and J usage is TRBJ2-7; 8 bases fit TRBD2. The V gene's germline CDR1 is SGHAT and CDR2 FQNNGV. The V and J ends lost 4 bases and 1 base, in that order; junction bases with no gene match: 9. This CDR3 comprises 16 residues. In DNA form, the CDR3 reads TGTGCCAGCAGCTCCGAAGCGGGAGCGCGATCCTACGAGCAGTACTTC. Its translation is CASSSEAGARSYEQYF.

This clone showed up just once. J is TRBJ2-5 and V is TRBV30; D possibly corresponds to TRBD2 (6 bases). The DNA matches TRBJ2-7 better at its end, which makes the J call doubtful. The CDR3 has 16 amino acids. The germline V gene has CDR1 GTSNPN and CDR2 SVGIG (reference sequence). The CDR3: CAWISYDSGTYYEQYF. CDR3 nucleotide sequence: TGTGCCTGGATATCGTACGATAGCGGAACTTACTACGAGCAGTACTTC.

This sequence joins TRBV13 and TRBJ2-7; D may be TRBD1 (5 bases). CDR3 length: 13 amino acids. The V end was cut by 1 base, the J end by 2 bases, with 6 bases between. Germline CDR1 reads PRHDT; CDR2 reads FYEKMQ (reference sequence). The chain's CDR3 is CASSLEGTYEQYF. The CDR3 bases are TGTGCCAGCAGCTTAGAGGGGACCTACGAGCAGTACTTC.